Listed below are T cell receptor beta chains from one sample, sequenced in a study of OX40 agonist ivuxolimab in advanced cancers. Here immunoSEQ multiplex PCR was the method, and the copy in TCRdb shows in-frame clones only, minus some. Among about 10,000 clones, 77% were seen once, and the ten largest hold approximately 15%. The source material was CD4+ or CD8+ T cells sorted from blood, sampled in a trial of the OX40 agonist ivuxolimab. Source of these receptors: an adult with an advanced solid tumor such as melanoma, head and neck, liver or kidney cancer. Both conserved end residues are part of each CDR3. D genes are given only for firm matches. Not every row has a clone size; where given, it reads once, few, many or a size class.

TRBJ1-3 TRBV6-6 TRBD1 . CASSWDSEFSGNTIYF TGTGCCAGCAGTTGGGACAGTGAATTCTCTGGAAACACCATATATTTT
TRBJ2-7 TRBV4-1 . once CASSQDGSSYEQYF TGCGCCAGCAGCCAAGATGGCAGCTCCTACGAGCAGTACTTC
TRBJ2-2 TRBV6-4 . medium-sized CASSDSGSGPTGELFF TGTGCCAGCAGTGACTCGGGGTCCGGCCCCACCGGGGAGCTGTTTTTT
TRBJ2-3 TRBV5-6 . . CASSSDITTDTQYF TGTGCCAGCAGCTCCGACATCACCACAGATACGCAGTATTTT
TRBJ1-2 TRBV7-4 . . CASSLVRNYGYTF TGTGCCAGCAGCTTAGTCCGCAACTATGGCTACACCTTC
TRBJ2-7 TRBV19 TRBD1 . CASKGLAGGAYEQYF TGTGCCAGTAAGGGGCTCGCAGGGGGCGCCTACGAGCAGTACTTC
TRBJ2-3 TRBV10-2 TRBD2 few CASSDGLAGKFYTQYF TGCGCCAGCAGTGATGGGCTAGCGGGAAAGTTCTATACGCAGTATTTT
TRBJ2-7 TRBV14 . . CASSQDSSSGEQYF TGTGCCAGCAGCCAAGACAGTTCCAGCGGCGAGCAGTACTTC
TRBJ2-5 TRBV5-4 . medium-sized CASSLEPGLRETQYF TGTGCCAGCAGCTTGGAGCCAGGGTTGAGGGAGACCCAGTACTTC
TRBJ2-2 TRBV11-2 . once CASSLAPLVTGELFF TGTGCCAGCAGCTTAGCGCCGCTAGTTACCGGGGAGCTGTTTTTT
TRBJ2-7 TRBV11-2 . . CASSPRDRFDEQYF TGTGCCAGCAGCCCCCGGGACCGGTTCGACGAGCAGTACTTC
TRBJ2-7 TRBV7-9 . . CASSLITDFTYEQYF TGTGCCAGCAGCTTAATCACGGACTTCACCTACGAGCAGTACTTC
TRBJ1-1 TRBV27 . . CASSLRLQNTEAFF TGTGCCAGCAGTTTACGGCTCCAGAACACTGAAGCTTTCTTT
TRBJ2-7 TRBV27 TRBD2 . CASSVSLAGPYEQYF TGTGCCAGCAGTGTATCACTAGCGGGGCCTTACGAGCAGTACTTC
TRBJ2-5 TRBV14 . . CASSHTGGLETQYF TGTGCCAGCAGTCACACCGGAGGGCTGGAGACCCAGTACTTC
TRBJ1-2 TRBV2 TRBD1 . CASRADRNYGYTF TGTGCCAGCAGGGCGGACAGGAACTATGGCTACACCTTC
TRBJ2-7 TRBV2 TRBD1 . CASSELPGGNYEQYF TGTGCCAGCAGTGAACTTCCAGGGGGTAACTACGAGCAGTACTTC
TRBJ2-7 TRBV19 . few CASSMGQGYEQYF TGTGCCAGTAGTATGGGTCAGGGCTACGAGCAGTACTTC
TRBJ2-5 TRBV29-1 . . CSVESTEYQETQYF TGCAGCGTTGAAAGTACGGAGTACCAAGAGACCCAGTACTTC
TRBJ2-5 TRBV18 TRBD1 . CASSPSKPGQGFMETQYF TGTGCCAGCTCACCATCGAAACCGGGACAGGGGTTTATGGAGACCCAGTACTTC
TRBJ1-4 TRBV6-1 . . CASSVQPRNNEKLFF TGTGCCAGCAGTGTGCAGCCCCGTAATAATGAAAAACTGTTTTTT
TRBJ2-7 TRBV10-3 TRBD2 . CAIRELAGAYEQYF TGTGCCATCAGGGAACTAGCGGGAGCCTACGAGCAGTACTTC
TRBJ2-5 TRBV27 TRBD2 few CASSTVAGAPETQYF TGTGCCAGCAGTACTGTAGCGGGGGCTCCGGAGACCCAGTACTTC
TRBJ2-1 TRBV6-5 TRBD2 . CASSYSAGGSYNEQFF TGTGCCAGCAGTTACTCTGCGGGGGGCTCCTACAATGAGCAGTTCTTC
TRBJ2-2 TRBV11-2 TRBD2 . CASSPGGSGVAGELFF TGTGCCAGCAGCCCCGGGGGTAGCGGGGTCGCCGGGGAGCTGTTTTTT